This T cell receptor (beta chain) was recovered during a study of blood T cell repertoires in COVID-19. Unmatched junction bases numbered 6, after V lost 1 base and J lost 2 bases. Germline V gene lookup returns CDR1 SQVTM and CDR2 ANQGSEA. This CDR3 has 15 amino acids. All enrollees were roughly 18 to 89 years old and from under 25 US areas. Which cohort a participant joined came from the clinical history participants gave. Methods used by the authors: The authors estimated nucleated cell counts from reference gene primer amplification. The protocol was immunoSEQ multiplex PCR, while the TCRdb copy is restricted to in-frame clones and leaves out a portion. D and trimming were read from the DNA, whereas the V and J calls and clone size are those reported in that table. The repertoire has 250,000 to 350,000 clones, around 87% of them found once; the top ten carry 1.5% to 2%.

The chain employs TRBV29-1 and TRBJ2-7; TRBD2 aligns across 9 bases. The source of this sequence is a woman between 18 and 30 years old with acute COVID-19. Input material: PBMCs or T cells enriched from blood (not recorded which). The CDR3 spells CSVEGGSGGTYEQYF. CDR3 nucleotides: TGCAGCGTTGAAGGCGGTAGCGGGGGAACCTACGAGCAGTACTTC.